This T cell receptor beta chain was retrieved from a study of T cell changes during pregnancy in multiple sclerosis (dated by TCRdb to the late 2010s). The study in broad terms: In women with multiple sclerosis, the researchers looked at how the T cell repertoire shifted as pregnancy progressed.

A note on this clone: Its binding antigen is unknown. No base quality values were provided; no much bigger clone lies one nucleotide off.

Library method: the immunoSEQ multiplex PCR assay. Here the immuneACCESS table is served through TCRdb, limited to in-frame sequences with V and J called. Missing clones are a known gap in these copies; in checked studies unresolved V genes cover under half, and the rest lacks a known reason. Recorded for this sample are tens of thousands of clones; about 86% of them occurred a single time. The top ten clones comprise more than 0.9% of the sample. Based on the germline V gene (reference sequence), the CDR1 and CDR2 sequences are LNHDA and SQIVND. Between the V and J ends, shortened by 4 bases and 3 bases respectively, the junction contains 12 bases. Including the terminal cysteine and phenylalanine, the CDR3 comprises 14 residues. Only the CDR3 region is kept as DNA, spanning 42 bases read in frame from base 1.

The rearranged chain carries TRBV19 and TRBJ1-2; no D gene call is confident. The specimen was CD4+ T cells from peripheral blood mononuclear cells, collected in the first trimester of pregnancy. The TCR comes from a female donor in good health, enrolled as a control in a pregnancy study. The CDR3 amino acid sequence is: CASSTESYYYGYTF. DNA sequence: TGTGCCAGTAGTACCGAGAGTTATTACTATGGCTACACCTTC.